What follows are 4 T cell receptor beta chains derived from one specimen sequenced in a study of T cell responses to AZD1222 COVID-19 vaccine. The protocol was immunoSEQ multiplex PCR, while the TCRdb copy is restricted to in-frame clones and leaves out a portion. The top ten clones hold approximately 3.6% of a sample with about 44,000 clones, about three quarters of them seen once. This sample comprised peripheral blood, obtained on day 0 of AZD1222 vaccination. The receptors were sampled from an adult in good health.

There are a few counts of this clone. This rearrangement joins TRBV29-1 to TRBJ2-5, with D possibly matching TRBD1 (5 bases). The CDR3 contains 14 residues. The germline CDR1 and CDR2 sequences are SQVTM and ANQGSEA. V lost 3 bases to trimming and J lost 5 bases, with 16 bases between them. The CDR3 loop reads CSVEELGVGETQYF. The CDR3 DNA reads as TGCAGCGTTGAGGAGTTAGGGGTGGGGGAGACCCAGTACTTC.

The J gene is TRBJ2-7, the V gene TRBV6-2 or TRBV6-3; 10 nucleotides line up with TRBD2. The CDR3 is 15 amino acids. Trimming cost V 5 bases and J 2 bases; bases outside gene matches: 6. The germline V gene encodes CDR1 MNHEY and CDR2 SVGEGT. In DNA form, the CDR3 reads TGTGCCAGCAGTCAGAGGACTAGCGGAACCTACGAGCAGTACTTC. This gives the protein CASSQRTSGTYEQYF.

The rearrangement uses TRBV3-1 (or the pseudogene TRBV3-2) and TRBJ1-2, with 9 bases matching TRBD1. The CDR3 runs to 16 residues. Per germline, CDR1 LGHDT and CDR2 YNNKEL (reference sequence). The ends lost 3 bases at V and 14 bases at J; junction bases unmatched: 19. The CDR3 is CASSQSSMGTGTVWTF. DNA of the CDR3: TGTGCCAGCAGCCAGTCATCTATGGGGACAGGGACGGTCTGGACCTTC.

The sample holds a few counts of this clone. The chain carries TRBV7-9 and TRBJ2-7; D unclear. This CDR3 has 12 amino acids. Trimming removed 6 bases at V and 4 bases at J, with 10 bases between. Germline V CDR1 and CDR2: SEHNR, FQNEAQ (reference sequence). The CDR3 is CASSPTDYEQYF. CDR3 nucleotide sequence: TGTGCCAGCAGTCCTACAGATTACGAGCAGTACTTC.